The T cell receptor beta chain under discussion was sequenced for a study of T cell changes during pregnancy in multiple sclerosis (dated by TCRdb to the late 2010s). Looking at the study overall: The study examined how the T cell repertoire changed over the course of pregnancy in women with multiple sclerosis.

As concerns this clone: Its specific antigen is unknown. Nothing much larger sits one base from this clone, and base qualities are not available.

Libraries were made using the immunoSEQ multiplex PCR assay. TCRdb stores this immuneACCESS table with in-frame sequences only. Part of the clones is absent; in the studies checked, under half of the shortfall reflects unresolved V genes, and no reason is known for the rest. The sample table holds about 36,000 clones, of which about 92% were seen once. 0.4% to 0.5% of the sample comes from the top ten. This TCR came from a female donor with multiple sclerosis, enrolled in a pregnancy study. The sample consisted of CD4+ T cells from peripheral blood mononuclear cells, taken after pregnancy.

The DNA sequence follows: TGTGCCAGCAGCTTGGGGGGCACGCGAGAGACCCAGTACTTC. Its protein reads: CASSLGGTRETQYF. This chain is built from TRBV5-4 and TRBJ2-5; perhaps TRBD1 is the D gene, with 5 bases matching. From the cysteine through the phenylalanine, the CDR3 covers 14 amino acids. The only DNA kept is the CDR3, 42 bases in frame from the first base. The germline V gene encodes CDR1 SGHNT and CDR2 YYREEE (reference sequence). Relative to germline, V is 0 bases shorter and J is 4 bases shorter, with 10 bases between their ends.